This T cell receptor (beta chain) was observed in a study of cytomegalovirus exposure and HLA in healthy donors. The PCR employed 60 Vbeta primers together with 13 Jbeta primers. Clones were sequenced by immunoSEQ multiplex PCR, and TCRdb holds only the in-frame ones, with some missing. This sample's table reports about 160,000 clones. This CDR3 has 15 residues. The V gene end was trimmed by 5 bases and the J gene end by 3 bases; junction bases not matched to a gene: 4. In germline, CDR1 is SGHRS, CDR2 YFSETQ. The chain has TRBV5-1 and TRBJ2-6; 8 bases agree with TRBD1. This clonotype was obtained from a woman aged 60 to 75 in good health and CMV-seronegative. The sample was PBMCs. The CDR3 nucleotides read TGCGCCAGCAGGGACAGGGTTGGTGGGGCCAACGTCCTGACTTTC. It encodes CASRDRVGGANVLTF.